In its sample, the clone carrying this TCR beta chain was seen a few times. Its antigen is unknown. TCRdb called the reads again in MiXCR, with one record for every CDR3 protein. The repertoire has under 200,000 distinct CDR3 sequences, roughly 9% of them found once; the top ten carry about 4.2%. The data originate from a study of T cell repertoires in cytomegalovirus infection. At the level of the study: It can be stated that public TCR beta signatures indicated CMV infection as well as a matching HLA type. General observations from the study: Using cumulative public TCR beta family frequency, the authors identified those who carried CMV together with the relevant HLA.

V shed 4 bases and J shed 2 bases, with 13 bases lying between them. Germline V gene data show CDR1 as SGHRS and CDR2 as YFSETQ. The CDR3 totals 14 residues. The chain carries TRBV5-1 and TRBJ2-7; maybe TRBD1 (6 bases). Sequencing input: PBMCs. The TCR originated in a human donor in good health (CMV status not recorded). Some clones in this sample may be carry-over from other donors' samples. As DNA, the CDR3 is TGCGCCAGCAGCGAGAGGGGGTTTACCTACGAGCAGTACTTC. Residues: CASSERGFTYEQYF.